This T cell receptor beta chain is drawn from a study of T cell repertoires in cytomegalovirus infection. Background on the study: Recently identified HLA-C-restricted and well-studied HLA-B-restricted CMV epitopes were used. Matching HLA type, along with CMV infection, was indicated by public TCR beta signatures.

A remark on this clonotype: Its antigen is not identified.

The length of the CDR3 is 14 residues. Germline V gives CDR1 MGHDK, CDR2 SYGVNS. V dropped 1 base and J dropped 7; count of bases not matched to a gene: 7. One entry per CDR3 protein results from TCRdb running MiXCR on the reads. Of approximately 300,000 distinct CDR3 sequences listed, roughly 25% were seen once; the top ten hold 13%. Study-wide results and caveats: Cumulative frequency of public TCR beta families picked out carriers of CMV plus the relevant HLA. What dominated the ex vivo response were HLA-C-restricted CMV-specific TCR beta clonotypes.

The rearrangement uses TRBV25-1 and TRBJ2-7, with TRBD2 matching over 7 bases. The TCR was taken from a human donor in good health (CMV status not recorded). Some clones in this sample may be carry-over from other donors' samples. Sequencing was performed on cultured PBMCs, taken from culture after CMV antigen stimulation. The CDR3, as DNA: TGTGCCAGCAGTGAATGGGTGGGAGCGGGGGAGCAGTACTTC. This gives the protein CASSEWVGAGEQYF.